One and the same sample provided the 6 T cell receptor beta chains below, sequenced in a study of blood T cell repertoires in COVID-19. TCRdb's copy holds only in-frame clones and misses some; the assay was immunoSEQ multiplex PCR. The table records approximately 200,000 clones, 85% to 90% of them present only once. Source material: peripheral blood. The source of these receptors is a man aged 50 or older with acute or convalescent COVID-19.

V gene TRBV3-1 (or the pseudogene TRBV3-2) combines with J gene TRBJ1-6, with unresolved D. The germline V and J ends were trimmed by 6 bases and 0 bases, with 15 bases remaining between them. The CDR3 is 17 residues long. Germline assignment: CDR1 LGHDT and CDR2 YNNKEL (reference sequence). The CDR3: CASSQPGPISYNSPLHF. The CDR3 DNA follows: TGTGCCAGCAGTCAACCGGGTCCTATCTCCTATAATTCACCCCTCCACTTT.

The V and J genes are TRBV3-1 (or the pseudogene TRBV3-2) and TRBJ2-1; TRBD2 might be the D (5 bases). The CDR3 is made up of 14 amino acids. V was cut by 2 bases and J by 9 bases, with 14 bases left in between. Per the germline V gene, CDR1 is LGHDT and CDR2 is YNNKEL (reference sequence). This chain's CDR3 is CASSQHEGVGEQFF. CDR3 DNA: TGTGCCAGCAGCCAACACGAGGGAGTTGGTGAGCAGTTCTTC.

In DNA, the CDR3 is TGCGCCAGCAGCCGGGGACAGGAGTACAATGAGCAGTTCTTC. This translates into CASSRGQEYNEQFF. The chain combines TRBV5-1 with TRBJ2-1; 8 bases map to TRBD1. This CDR3 is built from 14 residues. V was clipped by 4 bases and J by 4 bases; unmatched bases: 4. Germline CDR1 is SGHRS and CDR2 is YFSETQ.

This chain links TRBV14 with TRBJ1-2; TRBD1 might be the D (5 bases). This CDR3 is 14 amino acids long. With 5 bases removed from V and 10 bases from J, the gap between germline ends came to 20 bases. CDR1 and CDR2 (germline): SGHDN, FVKESK. CDR3 nucleotide sequence: TGTGCCAGCAGCTATGGCGGGGGGTACAGTGACTACACCTTC. Amino acids: CASSYGGGYSDYTF.

The J gene is TRBJ1-1, the V gene TRBV6-6; TRBD1 is a possible D gene (5 bases). Germline CDR1 is MNHNY and CDR2 is SVGAGI (reference sequence). V was shortened by 4 bases and J by 3 bases, with 12 bases between the two germline ends. The CDR3 contains 14 residues. The CDR3 sequence is CASSLGAGDTEAFF. Written as DNA, the CDR3 is TGTGCCAGCAGTTTAGGGGCGGGGGACACTGAAGCTTTCTTT.

The chain is built from TRBV19 and TRBJ2-7; possible D gene TRBD1, 7 bases. The V end lost 6 bases, the J end lost 3 bases, and 15 bases lay between the germline ends. The CDR3 contains 14 residues. Germline lookup yields CDR1 LNHDA and CDR2 SQIVND (reference sequence). The CDR3 is CASSQGGFGYEQYF. The CDR3 DNA reads TGTGCCAGTAGCCAGGGGGGATTCGGCTACGAGCAGTACTTC.